The TCR beta chain described here comes from a study of identical twins. Broader study findings: Some out-of-frame alpha sequences were shared by twins, and these showed excess low generation probability. Carriage of fewer insertions was seen in abundant cord blood beta clonotypes, whereas memory repertoires showed none. Models came in too low on out-of-frame TCR alpha sharing in monozygotic twins.

TCRdb re-called the 5' RACE reads through MiXCR, storing one row per CDR3 protein. The sample lists fewer than 350,000 distinct CDR3 sequences, approximately 8.5% occurring once. Deletions cut 3 bases from V and 4 bases from J, with 8 bases between. This CDR3 is 12 amino acids long. In germline, CDR1 is DFQATT, CDR2 SNEGSKA (reference sequence). This clonotype was seen repeatedly, ten times or more. Its target is unknown. This sample was shared with a second study, whose subject was yellow fever vaccine responses in identical twins. As that study records: Twin vaccine T cell responses reportedly seemed partly convergent, partly personalized.

The clonotype originates from a woman under 30 in good health. Sample: memory (CD45RO+) T cells sorted from blood. The chain employs TRBV20-1 and TRBJ2-3; unclear D gene. CDR3 sequence: CSASYGPDTQYF. The CDR3 coding sequence is TGCAGTGCTAGTTACGGACCAGATACGCAGTATTTT.